Each of the 18 T cell receptor beta chains below was sequenced from the same sample in a study of cytomegalovirus exposure and HLA in healthy donors. PCR primers comprised 60 Vbeta and 13 Jbeta primers. Sequenced by immunoSEQ multiplex PCR; TCRdb stores in-frame clones only, minus some. This table holds around 150,000 clones, 79% found once. Specimen: PBMCs. The receptors were gathered from a man aged 45-60 years in good health and CMV-seropositive.

This clone has a single count. The chain employs TRBV1 and TRBJ1-6. TRBV1 is shown as a pseudogene. There are 20 residues in the CDR3. CDR3 amino acids: CTSSQISSRRGWEGHSPLHF. In DNA form, the CDR3 reads TGCACCAGCAGCCAAATATCCTCGCGGAGGGGATGGGAAGGGCATTCACCCCTCCACTTT.

The chain joins TRBV11-2 to TRBJ2-7; TRBD2 aligns across 9 bases. Looked up from germline, CDR1 is SGHAT and CDR2 is FQNNGV. The CDR3 runs to 14 residues. With V trimmed by 5 bases and J by 6 bases, 8 bases remained unmatched. The DNA for the CDR3 is TGTGCCAGCAGCGGGGGGACTAGCTTCTCCGAGCAGTACTTC. Translation: CASSGGTSFSEQYF.

This clone appeared once. Sequence at one end of the junction differs from germline and may be a read error. V gene TRBV7-9 combines with J gene TRBJ2-5, with 10 nucleotides matching TRBD2. CDR3 length: 18 amino acids. CDR1 is SEHNR, CDR2 FQNEAQ, per germline (reference sequence). Here the CDR3 reads CSSSQNSGLAENQETQYF. The CDR3 nucleotides read TGTTCCAGCAGCCAAAATTCCGGACTAGCGGAAAACCAAGAGACCCAGTACTTC.

This clone was counted only a few times. The chain has TRBV5-4 and TRBJ1-2; 7 bases fit TRBD1. Germline V gene data show CDR1 as SGHNT and CDR2 as YYREEE (reference sequence). CDR3 length equals 12 residues. Unmatched junction bases numbered 1, after V lost 4 bases and J lost 4 bases. Here the CDR3 DNA reads TGTGCCAGCAGCGGGGACAGCTATGGCTACACCTTC. It specifies CASSGDSYGYTF.

As for this clone: One end of the junction fails to match germline, which may point to a read error. The chain joins TRBV5-1 to TRBJ2-7, with 12 positions matching TRBD1. The CDR3 covers 16 residues. Germline CDR1 SGHRS, CDR2 YFSETQ. CDR3 DNA sequence: TGCGCCAGCAGCCTTAGCCCGGGACAGGGGGCGGTTTGGTTGAGCTTC. This sequence encodes CASSLSPGQGAVWLSF.

Note on this clone: Compared with germline, one end of the junction differs, possibly owing to a read error. The CDR3 is CASTLDRYNQPQRF. In DNA, the CDR3 is TGTGCCAGCACCCTGGACAGGTACAATCAGCCCCAGCGTTTT. The chain links TRBV7-2 to TRBJ1-5; 7 nucleotides align to TRBD1. The CDR3 extends over 14 amino acids. Germline values: CDR1 SGHTA, CDR2 FQGNSA.

The V and J genes are TRBV10-3 and TRBJ2-1; possible D gene TRBD1, 5 bases. This CDR3 has 15 amino acids. With 11 bases removed from V and 0 bases from J, the gap between germline ends came to 17 bases. CDR1 ENHRY and CDR2 SYGVKD come from the germline V gene. Here the CDR3 reads CASSQAGYSYNEQFF. The DNA for the CDR3 is TGTGCCTCTTCCCAGGCAGGGTACTCCTACAATGAGCAGTTCTTC.

The chain has TRBV25-1 and TRBJ2-2, with no clear D. The CDR3 covers 16 residues. In germline, CDR1 is MGHDK, CDR2 SYGVNS. Trimming shortened V by 1 base and J by 0 bases, and 9 bases separated the two germline ends. The CDR3 sequence: CASSEFERANTGELFF. In nucleotides, the CDR3 is TGTGCCAGCAGTGAATTCGAGCGAGCGAACACCGGGGAGCTGTTTTTT.

The chain uses TRBV5-1 and TRBJ2-1; the match to TRBD2 covers 11 bases. The V gene end was trimmed by 4 bases and the J gene end by 4 bases; junction bases not matched to a gene: 4. The CDR3 runs to 15 residues. Germline loops: CDR1 SGHRS, CDR2 YFSETQ. The CDR3 DNA reads TGCGCCAGCAGCACAACTAGCGGGAGATACAATGAGCAGTTCTTC. It yields the protein CASSTTSGRYNEQFF.

This CDR3 reads CASSAGQGAFSSSYNEQFF. The DNA of the CDR3 is TGTGCCAGCAGCGCGGGACAGGGGGCCTTTTCGAGCTCCTACAATGAGCAGTTCTTC. The V and J genes are TRBV9 and TRBJ2-1; 12 positions match TRBD1. The J segment lost 0 bases and the V segment lost 3 bases, leaving 10 bases of the junction unmatched. The length of the CDR3 is 19 residues. Germline CDR1 reads SGDLS; CDR2 reads YYNGEE. The whole variable domain, filled in from reference TRBV9 and TRBJ2-1, reads DSGVTQTPKHLITATGQRVTLRCSPRSGDLSVYWYQQSLDQGLQFLIQYYNGEERAKGNILERFSAQQFPDLHSELNLSSLELGDSALYFCASSAGQGAFSSSYNEQFFGPGTRLTVL.

This chain joins TRBV5-4 and TRBJ1-4; 7 nucleotides line up with TRBD1. Germline CDR1 SGHNT, CDR2 YYREEE (reference sequence). V lost 0 bases, J lost 0 bases, and 2 bases stayed unmatched. The CDR3 loop spans 16 amino acids. The CDR3 DNA reads TGTGCCAGCAGCTTGGGAGGGGGCGCAACTAATGAAAAACTGTTTTTT. Amino acids: CASSLGGGATNEKLFF.

This clone was seen once. The chain carries TRBV6-6 and TRBJ1-4; 7 positions match TRBD1. The V gene end was trimmed by 6 bases and the J gene end by 6 bases; junction bases not matched to a gene: 10. From germline, CDR1 is MNHNY and CDR2 SVGAGI (reference sequence). The CDR3 spans 15 residues. CDR3 sequence: CASRGGNQGDEKLFF. CDR3 sequence (DNA): TGTGCCAGCAGAGGGGGGAATCAGGGGGATGAAAAACTGTTTTTT.

The rearrangement joins TRBV27 to TRBJ2-1; 11 bases line up with TRBD2. The CDR3 contains 16 residues. Per germline, CDR1 MNHEY and CDR2 SMNVEV (reference sequence). V lost 5 bases, J lost 8 bases, and 11 bases stayed unmatched. CDR3 loop: CASSPLLAGGSHEQFF. The CDR3 DNA follows: TGTGCCAGCAGTCCACTATTAGCGGGAGGGAGCCATGAGCAGTTCTTC.

This clone was detected a few times. The chain uses TRBV4-1 and TRBJ2-7; possible D gene TRBD1, 5 bases. Trimming pared 0 bases from V and 5 bases from J, leaving 8 bases between. CDR1 is MGHRA and CDR2 is YSYEKL in the germline V gene. This CDR3 comprises 13 residues. The CDR3 is CASSQDPDNEQYF. CDR3 bases: TGCGCCAGCAGCCAAGATCCGGACAACGAGCAGTACTTC.

The rearrangement uses TRBV10-1 and TRBJ1-4, with D possibly matching TRBD1 (6 bases). Trimming removed 7 bases from V and 7 bases from J, with 10 bases in between. Germline CDR1 reads WNHNN; CDR2 reads SYGVQD (reference sequence). There are 12 residues in the CDR3. The CDR3 protein is CASTRGAEKLFF. As DNA, the CDR3 is TGCGCCAGCACCCGGGGGGCTGAAAAACTGTTTTTT.

The J gene is TRBJ1-6, the V gene TRBV30; D is perhaps TRBD1 (5 bases). V was trimmed by 3 bases and J by 9 bases, leaving 12 bases between them. CDR3 length equals 13 residues. CDR1 is GTSNPN, CDR2 SVGIG, per germline (reference sequence). In nucleotides, the CDR3 is TGTGCCTGGAGGGGACTCTCTCCTTCACCCCTCCACTTT. Translated: CAWRGLSPSPLHF. The full variable domain, with the rest looked up from reference TRBV30 and TRBJ1-6, is SQTIHQWPATLVQPVGSPLSLECTVEGTSNPNLYWYRQAAGRGLQLLFYSVGIGQISSEVPQNLSASRPQDRQFILSSKKLLLSDSGFYLCAWRGLSPSPLHFGNGTRLTVT.

V and J are TRBV11-2 and TRBJ2-1; tentatively, D is TRBD2 (6 bases). The CDR3 totals 14 residues. Per germline, CDR1 SGHAT and CDR2 FQNNGV. Trimming took 1 base from V and 7 from J, leaving 11 bases between them. In DNA form, the CDR3 reads TGTGCCAGCAGCTTAGCGGGGAGGTTAAATGAGCAGTTCTTC. It codes for CASSLAGRLNEQFF.

This clone has a handful of counts. The J gene is TRBJ2-3, the V gene TRBV6-4; 8 nucleotides line up with TRBD2. CDR1 and CDR2 from the germline V gene are MRHNA and SNTAGT. This CDR3 contains 13 residues. V dropped 3 bases and J dropped 8; count of bases not matched to a gene: 4. The CDR3, as DNA: TGTGCCAGCAGTGATTCCGGGACTAGTACGCAGTATTTT. Its protein product is CASSDSGTSTQYF.